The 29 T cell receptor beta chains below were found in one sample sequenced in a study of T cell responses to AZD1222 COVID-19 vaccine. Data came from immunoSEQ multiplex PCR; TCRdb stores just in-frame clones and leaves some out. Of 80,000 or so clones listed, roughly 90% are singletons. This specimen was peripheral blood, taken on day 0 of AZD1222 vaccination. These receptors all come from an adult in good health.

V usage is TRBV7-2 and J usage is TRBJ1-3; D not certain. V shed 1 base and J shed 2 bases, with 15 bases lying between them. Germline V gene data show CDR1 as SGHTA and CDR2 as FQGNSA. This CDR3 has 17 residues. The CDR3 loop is CASSLGSPGNPGNTIYF. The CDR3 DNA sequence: TGTGCCAGCAGCTTAGGATCCCCCGGTAACCCTGGAAACACCATATATTTT.

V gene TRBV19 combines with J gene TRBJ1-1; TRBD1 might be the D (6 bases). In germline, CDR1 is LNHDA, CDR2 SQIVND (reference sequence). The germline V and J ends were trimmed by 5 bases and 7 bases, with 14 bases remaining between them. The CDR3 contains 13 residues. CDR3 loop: CASSLQGRDEAFF. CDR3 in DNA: TGTGCCAGTAGTCTACAGGGAAGGGATGAAGCTTTCTTT.

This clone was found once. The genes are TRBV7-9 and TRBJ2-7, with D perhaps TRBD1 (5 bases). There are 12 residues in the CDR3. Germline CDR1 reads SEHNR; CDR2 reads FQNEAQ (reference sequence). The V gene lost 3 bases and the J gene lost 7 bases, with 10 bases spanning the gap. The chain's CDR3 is CASSLGPGEQYF. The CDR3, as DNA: TGTGCCAGCAGCTTGGGTCCAGGGGAGCAGTACTTC. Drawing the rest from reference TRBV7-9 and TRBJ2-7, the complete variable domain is DTGVSQNPRHKITKRGQNVTFRCDPISEHNRLYWYRQTLGQGPEFLTYFQNEAQLEKSRLLSDRFSAERPKGSFSTLEIQRTEQGDSAMYLCASSLGPGEQYFGPGTRLTVT.

The CDR3 DNA sequence: TGTGCCAGCAGTTCTCCGGGAGGGGCCGCCTATGGCTACACCTTC. Translating it yields CASSSPGGAAYGYTF. The chain combines TRBV6-5 with TRBJ1-2, with D perhaps TRBD1 (5 bases). The CDR3 sequence is 15 residues long. Trimming took 4 bases from V and 4 from J, leaving 16 bases between them. Germline V lookup: CDR1 MNHEY, CDR2 SVGAGI.

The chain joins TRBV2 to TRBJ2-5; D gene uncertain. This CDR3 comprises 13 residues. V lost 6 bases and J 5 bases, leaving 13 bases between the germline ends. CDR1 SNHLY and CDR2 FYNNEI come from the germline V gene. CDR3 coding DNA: TGTGCCAGCAGGAGAGAGGTGTGGGAGACCCAGTACTTC. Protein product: CASRREVWETQYF.

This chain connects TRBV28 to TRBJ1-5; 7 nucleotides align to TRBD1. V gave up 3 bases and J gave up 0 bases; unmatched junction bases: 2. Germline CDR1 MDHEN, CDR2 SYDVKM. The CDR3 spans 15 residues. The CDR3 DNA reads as TGTGCCAGCAGTTTCCGGACAGGTAGCAATCAGCCCCAGCATTTT. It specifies CASSFRTGSNQPQHF.

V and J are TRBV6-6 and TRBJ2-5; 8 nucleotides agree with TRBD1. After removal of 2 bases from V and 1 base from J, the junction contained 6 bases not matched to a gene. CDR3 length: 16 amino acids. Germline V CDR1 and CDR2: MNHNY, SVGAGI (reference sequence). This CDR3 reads CASSYGDRPPQETQYF. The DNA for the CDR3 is TGTGCCAGCAGTTACGGGGACAGGCCTCCCCAAGAGACCCAGTACTTC.

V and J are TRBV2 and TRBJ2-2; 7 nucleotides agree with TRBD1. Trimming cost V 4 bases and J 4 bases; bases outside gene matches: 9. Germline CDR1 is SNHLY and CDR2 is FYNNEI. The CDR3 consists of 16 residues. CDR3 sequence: CASSARQGLTTGELFF. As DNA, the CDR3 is TGTGCCAGCAGTGCCCGACAGGGCCTGACCACCGGGGAGCTGTTTTTT.

The CDR3 sequence: CASSFAQGGGETQYF. The DNA of the CDR3 is TGTGCCAGCAGCTTTGCACAGGGCGGGGGAGAGACCCAGTACTTC. This chain connects TRBV5-4 to TRBJ2-5; possible D gene TRBD2, 7 bases. The CDR3 covers 15 residues. V was shortened by 2 bases and J by 4 bases, with 15 bases between the two germline ends. Germline CDR1 SGHNT, CDR2 YYREEE (reference sequence).

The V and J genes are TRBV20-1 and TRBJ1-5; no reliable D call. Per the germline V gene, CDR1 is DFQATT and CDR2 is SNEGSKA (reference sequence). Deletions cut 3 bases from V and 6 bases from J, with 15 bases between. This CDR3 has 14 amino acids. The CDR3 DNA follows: TGCAGTGCTAGTGGAAGGGAGGAGGCTCAGCCCCAGCATTTT. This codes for CSASGREEAQPQHF.

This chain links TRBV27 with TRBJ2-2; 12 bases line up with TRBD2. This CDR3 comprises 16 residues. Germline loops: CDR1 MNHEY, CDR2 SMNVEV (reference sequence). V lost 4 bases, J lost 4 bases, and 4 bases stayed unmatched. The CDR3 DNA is TGTGCCAGCAGTTCCGGACTAGCGGGGTTCACCGGGGAGCTGTTTTTT. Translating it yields CASSSGLAGFTGELFF.

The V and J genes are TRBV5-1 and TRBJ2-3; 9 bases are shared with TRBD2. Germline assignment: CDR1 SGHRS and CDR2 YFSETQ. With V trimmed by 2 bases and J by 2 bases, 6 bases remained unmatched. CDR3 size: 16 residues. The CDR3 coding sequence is TGCGCCAGCAGCTTCGCTGGCGGGGGGGCCACAGATACGCAGTATTTT. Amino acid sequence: CASSFAGGGATDTQYF.

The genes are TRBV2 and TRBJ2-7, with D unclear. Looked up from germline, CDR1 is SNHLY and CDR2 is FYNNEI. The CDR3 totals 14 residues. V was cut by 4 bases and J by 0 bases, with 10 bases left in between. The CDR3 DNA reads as TGTGCCAGCAGTGCTGGGTTAAGCTCCTACGAGCAGTACTTC. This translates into CASSAGLSSYEQYF.

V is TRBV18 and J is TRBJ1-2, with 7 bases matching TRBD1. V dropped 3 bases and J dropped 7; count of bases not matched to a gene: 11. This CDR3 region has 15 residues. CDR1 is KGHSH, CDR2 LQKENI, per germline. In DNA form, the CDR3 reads TGTGCCAGCTCACCGTCCTGGGACAGCGGGGGTGGCTACACCTTC. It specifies CASSPSWDSGGGYTF.

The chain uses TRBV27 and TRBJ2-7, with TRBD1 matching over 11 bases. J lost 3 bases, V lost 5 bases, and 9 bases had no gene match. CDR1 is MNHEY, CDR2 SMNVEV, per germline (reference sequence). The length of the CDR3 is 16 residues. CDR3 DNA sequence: TGTGCCAGCAGTGTCTACGGGACAGGGGGATTCTACGAGCAGTACTTC. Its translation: CASSVYGTGGFYEQYF.

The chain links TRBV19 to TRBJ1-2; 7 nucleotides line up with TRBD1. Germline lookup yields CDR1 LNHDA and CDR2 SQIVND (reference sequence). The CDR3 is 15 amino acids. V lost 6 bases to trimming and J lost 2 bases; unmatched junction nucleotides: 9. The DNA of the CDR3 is TGTGCCAGTAGGGGGGCGGGACAGCTAAACTATGGCTACACCTTC. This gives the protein CASRGAGQLNYGYTF.

The DNA of the CDR3 is TGTGCCAGCAGCCAACCCAACAGGGCTGGAAACACCATATATTTT. Its protein is CASSQPNRAGNTIYF. The chain carries TRBV3-1 (or the pseudogene TRBV3-2) and TRBJ1-3; D is possibly TRBD1 (6 bases). This CDR3 spans 15 amino acids. The V end was cut by 2 bases, the J end by 2 bases, with 10 bases between. Looked up from germline, CDR1 is LGHDT and CDR2 is YNNKEL (reference sequence).

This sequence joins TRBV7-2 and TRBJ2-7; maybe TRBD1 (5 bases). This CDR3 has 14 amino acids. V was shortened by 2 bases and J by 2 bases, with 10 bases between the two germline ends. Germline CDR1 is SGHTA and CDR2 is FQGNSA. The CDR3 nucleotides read TGTGCCAGCAGCTTAAGGGGCAGCACCTACGAGCAGTACTTC. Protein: CASSLRGSTYEQYF.

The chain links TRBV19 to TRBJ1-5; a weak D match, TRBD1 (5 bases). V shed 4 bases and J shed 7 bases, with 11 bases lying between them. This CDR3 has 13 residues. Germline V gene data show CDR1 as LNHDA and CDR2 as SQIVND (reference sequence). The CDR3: CASSSGGVQPQHF. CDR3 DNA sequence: TGTGCCAGTAGTAGTGGGGGGGTCCAGCCCCAGCATTTT.

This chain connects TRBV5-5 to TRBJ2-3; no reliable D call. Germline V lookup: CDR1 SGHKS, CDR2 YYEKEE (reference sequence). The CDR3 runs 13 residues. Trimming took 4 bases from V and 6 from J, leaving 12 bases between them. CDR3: CASSLGTDDTQYF. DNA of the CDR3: TGTGCCAGCAGCCTGGGAACAGACGATACGCAGTATTTT. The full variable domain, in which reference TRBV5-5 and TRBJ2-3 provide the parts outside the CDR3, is DAGVTQSPTHLIKTRGQQVTLRCSPISGHKSVSWYQQVLGQGPQFIFQYYEKEERGRGNFPDRFSARQFPNYSSELNVNALLLGDSALYLCASSLGTDDTQYFGPGTRLTVL.

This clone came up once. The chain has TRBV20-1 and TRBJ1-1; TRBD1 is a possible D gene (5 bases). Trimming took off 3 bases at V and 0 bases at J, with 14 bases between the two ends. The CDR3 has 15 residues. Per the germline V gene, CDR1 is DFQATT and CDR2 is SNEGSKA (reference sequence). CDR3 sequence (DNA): TGCAGTGCTAGTTCCGGGACCGGGTTGAACACTGAAGCTTTCTTT. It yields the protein CSASSGTGLNTEAFF.

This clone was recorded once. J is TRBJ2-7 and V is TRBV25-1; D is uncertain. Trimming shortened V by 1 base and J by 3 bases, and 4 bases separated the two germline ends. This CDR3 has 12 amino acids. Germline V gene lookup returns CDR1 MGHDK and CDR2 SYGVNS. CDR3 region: CASSELGYEQYF. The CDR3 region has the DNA TGTGCCAGCAGTGAATTGGGCTACGAGCAGTACTTC.

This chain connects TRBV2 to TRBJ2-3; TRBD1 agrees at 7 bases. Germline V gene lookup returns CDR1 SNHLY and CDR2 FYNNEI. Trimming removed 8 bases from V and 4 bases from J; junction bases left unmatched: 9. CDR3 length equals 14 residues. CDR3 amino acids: CASGSRQGADTQYF. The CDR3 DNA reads TGTGCCAGCGGTTCGAGACAGGGCGCAGATACGCAGTATTTT. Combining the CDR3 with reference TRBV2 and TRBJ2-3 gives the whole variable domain EPEVTQTPSHQVTQMGQEVILRCVPISNHLYFYWYRQILGQKVEFLVSFYNNEISEKSEIFDDQFSVERPDGSNFTLKIRSTKLEDSAMYFCASGSRQGADTQYFGPGTRLTVL.

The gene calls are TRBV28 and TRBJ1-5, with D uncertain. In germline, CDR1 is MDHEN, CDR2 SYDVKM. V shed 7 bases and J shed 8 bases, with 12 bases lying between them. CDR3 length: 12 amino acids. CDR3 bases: TGTGCCAGCAACGCCGGGCGGGAGCCCCAGCATTTT. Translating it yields CASNAGREPQHF.

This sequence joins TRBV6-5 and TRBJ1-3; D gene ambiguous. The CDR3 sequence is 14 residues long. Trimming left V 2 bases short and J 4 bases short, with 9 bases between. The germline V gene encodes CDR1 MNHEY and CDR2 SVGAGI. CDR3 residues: CASSYGDTGNTIYF. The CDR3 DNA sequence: TGTGCCAGCAGTTACGGGGATACAGGAAACACCATATATTTT.

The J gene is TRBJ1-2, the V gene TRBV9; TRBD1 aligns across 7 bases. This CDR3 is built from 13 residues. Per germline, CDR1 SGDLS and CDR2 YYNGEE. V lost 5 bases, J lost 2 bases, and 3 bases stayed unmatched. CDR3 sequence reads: CASSETGNYGYTF. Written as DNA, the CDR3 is TGTGCCAGCAGTGAGACAGGGAACTATGGCTACACCTTC.

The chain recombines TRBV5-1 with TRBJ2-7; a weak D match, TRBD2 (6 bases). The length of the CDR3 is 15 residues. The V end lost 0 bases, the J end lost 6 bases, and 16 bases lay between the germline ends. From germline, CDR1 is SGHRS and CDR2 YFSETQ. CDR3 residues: CASSLAGEIWGEQYF. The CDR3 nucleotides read TGCGCCAGCAGCTTGGCGGGGGAAATATGGGGCGAGCAGTACTTC.

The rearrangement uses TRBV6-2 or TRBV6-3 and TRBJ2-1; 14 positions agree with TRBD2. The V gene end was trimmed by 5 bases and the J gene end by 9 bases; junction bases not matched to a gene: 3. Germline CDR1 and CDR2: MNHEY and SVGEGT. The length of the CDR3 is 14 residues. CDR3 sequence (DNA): TGTGCCAGCAGTCCGACTAGCGGGGGGGGTGAGCAGTTCTTC. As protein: CASSPTSGGGEQFF.

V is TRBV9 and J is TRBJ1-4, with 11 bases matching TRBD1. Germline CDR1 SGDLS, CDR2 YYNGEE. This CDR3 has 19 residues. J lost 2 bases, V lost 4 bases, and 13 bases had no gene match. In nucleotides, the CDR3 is TGTGCCAGCAGCTCACAAGCCGGGACAGGGGGTCTCACTAATGAAAAACTGTTTTTT. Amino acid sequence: CASSSQAGTGGLTNEKLFF.